The source of this T cell receptor (beta chain) is a study of T cells in Graves' hyperthyroidism and ophthalmopathy. From RNA transcripts, TCR beta CDR3 regions were amplified. Using the HTBI primer set, a first-round RT-PCR was run on the TCR CDR3. One entry per CDR3 protein results from TCRdb running MiXCR on the multiplex PCR reads. Here the sample spans 650,000 to 800,000 distinct CDR3 sequences, less than 45% being singletons. Diagnostic decisions used clinical symptoms, serum thyroxine and TRAb, thyroid ultrasound and orbital computed tomography. With respect to this clonotype: As yet, its antigen is unknown.

Study-wide results and caveats: The model predicted ophthalmopathy a median around 6 months before onset. Blood held most thyroid clonotypes expanded above 0.001 frequency.

The CDR3 length is 17 residues. Germline trimming cut 3 bases from V and 3 bases from J; bases unmatched to any gene: 13. CDR1 and CDR2 (germline): LNHNV, YYDKDF (reference sequence). This chain connects TRBV15 to TRBJ2-7, with 8 bases identical to TRBD1. The clonotype comes from an adult man with Graves' disease, either hyperthyroidism or ophthalmopathy (not recorded which). Sequenced sample: peripheral blood or thyroid tissue (not recorded which). CDR3: CATSRNRVGTGLYEQYF. In DNA form, the CDR3 reads TGTGCCACCAGCAGGAACAGGGTCGGGACAGGACTCTACGAGCAGTACTTC.